This TCR beta chain was obtained from a study of shared clonotypes between healthy human individuals. Replicate PCRs were loaded with roughly 0.3 ug DNA from unsorted PBMC, about 30,000 T cell genomes. Spread over ten immunoSEQ deep assay plates, unsorted PBMC DNA underwent sequencing. The method was immunoSEQ multiplex PCR; TCRdb's version includes in-frame clones alone and lacks a portion of them. In the table there are about half a million clones, around 80% of which are singletons. Trimming cost V 7 bases and J 3 bases, with 13 bases left between them. CDR1 is SGDLS and CDR2 is YYNGEE in the germline V gene. The CDR3 totals 13 residues.

The specimen sequenced was PBMCs. The TCR sequence derives from a woman between 40 and 55 years old in good health. Some clones in this sample may be carry-over from other donors' samples. The chain carries TRBV9 and TRBJ1-1; no clear D gene. The CDR3 sequence is CASSHPRDTEAFF. CDR3 coding DNA: TGTGCCAGCTCGCACCCTAGGGACACTGAAGCTTTCTTT.